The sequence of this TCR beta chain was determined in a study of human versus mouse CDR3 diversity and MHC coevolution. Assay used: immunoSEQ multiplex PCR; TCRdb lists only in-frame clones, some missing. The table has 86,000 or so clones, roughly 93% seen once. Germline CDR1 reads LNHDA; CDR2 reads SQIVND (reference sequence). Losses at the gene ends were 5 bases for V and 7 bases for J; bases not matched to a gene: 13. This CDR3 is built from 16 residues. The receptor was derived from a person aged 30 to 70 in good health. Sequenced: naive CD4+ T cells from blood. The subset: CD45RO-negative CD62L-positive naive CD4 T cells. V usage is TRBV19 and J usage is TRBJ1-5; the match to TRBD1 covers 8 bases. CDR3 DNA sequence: TGTGCCAGTAGTCTGGGGACAGGAACGAGAGCACAGCCCCAGCATTTT. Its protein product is CASSLGTGTRAQPQHF.